This entry lists 15 T cell receptor beta chains sequenced from one sample in a study of shared clonotypes between healthy human individuals (TCRdb year 2020). Libraries came from the immunoSEQ multiplex PCR assay. What TCRdb holds here is the immuneACCESS table cut down to in-frame rearrangements. Part of the clones is not present; checked against another copy, under half of the missing clones reflect an unresolved V gene, and the others are unexplained. The sample records approximately 2,200,000 clones, about 93% of which are singletons. About 1.5% of the sample belongs to the ten largest clones. For the CD8 naive samples, CD45RO-negative cells were positively selected for CCR7, yielding a CD45RA+CCR7+ population from which TemRA cells were excluded. Material: naive CD8+ T cells from PBMCs. The sample's cell subset or site label is to be understood as: CD45RA+CCR7+. These receptors were collected from a man aged 18 to 30 in good health. Some clones in this sample may be carry-over from other donors' samples.

Notes on this clone: This sample also contains other DNA sequences that code for the same CDR3. The rearrangement joins TRBV28 to TRBJ1-1, with D maybe TRBD1 (5 bases). Germline loops: CDR1 MDHEN, CDR2 SYDVKM. With 3 bases removed from V and 7 bases from J, the gap between germline ends came to 6 bases. The length of the CDR3 is 11 residues. CDR3 amino acids: CASSFGGEAFF. In DNA, the CDR3 is TGTGCCAGCAGTTTTGGGGGTGAAGCTTTCTTT.

The chain carries TRBV29-1 and TRBJ1-1; D is perhaps TRBD1 (5 bases). The CDR3 has 12 residues. The germline V gene has CDR1 SQVTM and CDR2 ANQGSEA. Trimming took 2 bases from V and 8 from J, leaving 12 bases between them. The DNA for the CDR3 is TGCAGCGTTGAATGGTCGGGGGAGGAAGCTTTCTTT. It is translated as CSVEWSGEEAFF.

The gene calls are TRBV5-1 and TRBJ2-7; D not resolved. The germline CDR1 and CDR2 sequences are SGHRS and YFSETQ. The CDR3 totals 13 residues. V lost 0 bases and J 7 bases, leaving 11 bases between the germline ends. The CDR3 loop reads CASSLGSLEEQYF. The CDR3 region has the DNA TGCGCCAGCAGCTTGGGATCCTTAGAAGAGCAGTACTTC.

With regard to this clone: Other nucleotide sequences in the sample specify the same CDR3. The rearrangement links TRBV28 to TRBJ2-5; tentatively, D is TRBD1 (5 bases). Germline lookup yields CDR1 MDHEN and CDR2 SYDVKM. The CDR3 is made up of 14 amino acids. V dropped 0 bases and J dropped 5 bases, with 10 bases sitting between them. The CDR3 protein is CASSLWSQGETQYF. CDR3 coding DNA: TGTGCCAGCAGTTTATGGTCCCAGGGCGAGACCCAGTACTTC. The full variable domain, in which reference TRBV28 and TRBJ2-5 provide the parts outside the CDR3, is DVKVTQSSRYLVKRTGEKVFLECVQDMDHENMFWYRQDPGLGLRLIYFSYDVKMKEKGDIPEGYSVSREKKERFSLILESASTNQTSMYLCASSLWSQGETQYFGPGTRLLVL.

The chain recombines TRBV11-2 with TRBJ1-2; TRBD1 is a possible D gene (6 bases). The V and J ends lost 1 base and 8 bases respectively, with 17 bases between them. This CDR3 is 15 amino acids long. CDR1 is SGHAT and CDR2 is FQNNGV in the germline V gene. In DNA, the CDR3 is TGTGCCAGCAGCTTAGCCCAGGGGACATTTGGGGGCTACACCTTC. Its translation is CASSLAQGTFGGYTF.

This clone occurred once. CDR3 sequence: CAISEGGPNYEQYF. The CDR3 bases are TGTGCCATCAGTGAGGGGGGACCGAACTACGAGCAGTACTTC. J is TRBJ2-7 and V is TRBV10-3; D might be TRBD1 or TRBD2, each matching 5 bases. Trimming stripped 2 bases from V and 3 bases from J, with 11 bases between. CDR3 length: 14 residues. Germline lookup yields CDR1 ENHRY and CDR2 SYGVKD.

V is TRBV15 and J is TRBJ2-7; 8 nucleotides line up with TRBD2. V gave up 1 base and J gave up 3 bases; unmatched junction bases: 11. CDR3 length: 17 amino acids. In germline, CDR1 is LNHNV, CDR2 YYDKDF (reference sequence). In nucleotides, the CDR3 is TGTGCCACCAGCAGAGTGGTTAGGCTAGCGGGCAGCTACGAGCAGTACTTC. Residues: CATSRVVRLAGSYEQYF.

On this clone itself: Other DNA sequences from this sample encode an identical CDR3 as well. The chain has TRBV7-9 and TRBJ2-2, with 9 bases matching TRBD1. The CDR3 sequence is 15 residues long. The V gene end was trimmed by 4 bases and the J gene end by 5 bases; junction bases not matched to a gene: 5. Per germline, CDR1 SEHNR and CDR2 FQNEAQ (reference sequence). As DNA, the CDR3 is TGTGCCAGCAGCTCAACAGGGGGCGTTACCGGGGAGCTGTTTTTT. Its translation is CASSSTGGVTGELFF.

Regarding this clone: The sample holds other DNA sequences that translate to the same CDR3. The chain recombines TRBV7-9 with TRBJ2-5; 9 bases fit TRBD1. The length of the CDR3 is 14 residues. Germline V gene sequence: CDR1 SEHNR, CDR2 FQNEAQ (reference sequence). Trimming removed 4 bases from V and 3 bases from J; junction bases left unmatched: 3. The CDR3 bases are TGTGCCAGCAGCTCCAGACAGGGGGAAGAGACCCAGTACTTC. Its translation: CASSSRQGEETQYF.

The genes are TRBV6-1 and TRBJ1-3; no definite D call. From germline, CDR1 is MNHNS and CDR2 SASEGT. V lost 4 bases and J 2 bases, leaving 15 bases between the germline ends. The CDR3 is made up of 16 amino acids. CDR3 DNA sequence: TGTGCCAGCAGTGGGAACCTTCCTCGGCCTGGAAACACCATATATTTT. This sequence encodes CASSGNLPRPGNTIYF.

The chain links TRBV6-4 to TRBJ1-5, with D possibly TRBD1 on 5 matching bases. CDR1 and CDR2 (germline): MRHNA, SNTAGT. The CDR3 runs 17 residues. V was pared by 5 bases and J by 1 base, with 18 bases between. CDR3 amino acids: CASSSAREGISNQPQHF. CDR3 bases: TGTGCCAGCAGTTCTGCCAGGGAGGGGATAAGCAATCAGCCCCAGCATTTT.

The chain employs TRBV9 and TRBJ2-7; 7 bases map to TRBD1. V was clipped by 4 bases and J by 7 bases; unmatched bases: 17. In germline, CDR1 is SGDLS, CDR2 YYNGEE. The CDR3 sequence is 16 residues long. The CDR3 loop is CASSPQGGSPSSEQYF. The CDR3 DNA is TGTGCCAGCAGCCCCCAAGGGGGCAGCCCGAGTTCAGAGCAGTACTTC.

The chain employs TRBV14 and TRBJ2-1; weak D call: TRBD2 (5 bases). Per germline, CDR1 SGHDN and CDR2 FVKESK. This CDR3 region has 14 residues. Trimming shortened V by 4 bases and J by 5 bases, and 12 bases separated the two germline ends. CDR3 residues: CASSPREIHNEQFF. The CDR3 nucleotides are TGTGCCAGCAGCCCTCGGGAAATCCACAATGAGCAGTTCTTC.

The genes are TRBV5-1 and TRBJ1-2; the D is unclear. The CDR3 sequence is 14 residues long. Between the trimmed V and J ends, which lost 0 bases and 6 bases, there was a span of 12 bases. Per the germline V gene, CDR1 is SGHRS and CDR2 is YFSETQ. CDR3 region: CASSLGGLVDGYTF. The CDR3 DNA is TGCGCCAGCAGCTTGGGAGGGCTGGTGGATGGCTACACCTTC.

The chain carries TRBV30 and TRBJ2-2; D is ambiguous. This CDR3 contains 12 residues. Per the germline V gene, CDR1 is GTSNPN and CDR2 is SVGIG (reference sequence). The V gene lost 4 bases and the J gene lost 4 bases, with 7 bases spanning the gap. The CDR3 here is CAWNYGTGELFF. Here the CDR3 DNA reads TGTGCCTGGAATTACGGCACCGGGGAGCTGTTTTTT.